This T cell receptor beta chain was recorded in a study of cytomegalovirus exposure and HLA in healthy donors. Study information: Findings of an earlier analysis included 90 million to 120 million unique TCR beta sequences from roughly 200 million T cells. Points from the study as a whole: Segments of the TCR beta V type were, in most cases, productive about 87% or about 30% of the time in an earlier analysis.

V was trimmed by 4 bases and J by 4 bases, leaving 13 bases between them. The CDR3 runs 14 residues. The germline gives CDR1 LNHDA, CDR2 SQIVND (reference sequence). As to this clone: What it recognizes is unknown.

Primers included in the PCR were 60 Vbeta and 13 Jbeta primers. Measured with immunoSEQ multiplex PCR; TCRdb has only the in-frame clones, and not every one. Among 150,000 to 180,000 clones listed, 80% were seen once. The chain couples TRBV19 to TRBJ1-1; tentatively, D is TRBD1 (5 bases). The specimen was PBMCs. The TCR originated in a woman aged 40 to 50 in good health and CMV-seropositive. The CDR3 reads CASSRGWRGTEAFF. CDR3 nucleotides: TGTGCCAGTAGTAGGGGCTGGAGGGGCACTGAAGCTTTCTTT.